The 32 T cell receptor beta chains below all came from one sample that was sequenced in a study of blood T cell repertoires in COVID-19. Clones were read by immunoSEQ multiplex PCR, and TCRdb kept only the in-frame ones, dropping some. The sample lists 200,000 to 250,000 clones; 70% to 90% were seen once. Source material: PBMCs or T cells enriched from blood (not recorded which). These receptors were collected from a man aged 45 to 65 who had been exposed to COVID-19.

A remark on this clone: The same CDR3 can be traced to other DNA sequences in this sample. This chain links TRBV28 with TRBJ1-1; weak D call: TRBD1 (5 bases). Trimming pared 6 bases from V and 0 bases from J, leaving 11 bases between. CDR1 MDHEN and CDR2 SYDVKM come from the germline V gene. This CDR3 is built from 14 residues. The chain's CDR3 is CASSSRDLNTEAFF. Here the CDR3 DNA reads TGTGCCAGCAGCTCCAGGGACTTGAACACTGAAGCTTTCTTT.

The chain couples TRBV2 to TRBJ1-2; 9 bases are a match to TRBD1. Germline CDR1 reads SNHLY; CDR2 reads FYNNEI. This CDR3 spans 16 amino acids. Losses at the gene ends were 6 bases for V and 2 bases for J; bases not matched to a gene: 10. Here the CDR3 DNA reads TGTGCCAGCAGGGATCCGGGACAGGGCTTAAACTATGGCTACACCTTC. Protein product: CASRDPGQGLNYGYTF.

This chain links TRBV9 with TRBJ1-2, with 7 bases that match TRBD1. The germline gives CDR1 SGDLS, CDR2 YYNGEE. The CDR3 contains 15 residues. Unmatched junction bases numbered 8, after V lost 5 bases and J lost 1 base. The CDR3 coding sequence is TGTGCCAGCAGTGTGGGACAGCCTGATAACTATGGCTACACCTTC. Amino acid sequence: CASSVGQPDNYGYTF.

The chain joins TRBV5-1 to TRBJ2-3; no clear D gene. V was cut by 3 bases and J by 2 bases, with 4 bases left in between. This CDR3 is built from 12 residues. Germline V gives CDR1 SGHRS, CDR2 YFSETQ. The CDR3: CASSSNTDTQYF. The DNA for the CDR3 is TGCGCCAGCAGCTCCAACACAGATACGCAGTATTTT.

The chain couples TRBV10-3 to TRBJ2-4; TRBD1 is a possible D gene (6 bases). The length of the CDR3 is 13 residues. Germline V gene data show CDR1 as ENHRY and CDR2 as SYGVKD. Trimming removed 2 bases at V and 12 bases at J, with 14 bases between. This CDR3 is CAISENRDTTQYF. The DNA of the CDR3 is TGTGCCATCAGTGAGAACCGGGACACGACTCAGTACTTC.

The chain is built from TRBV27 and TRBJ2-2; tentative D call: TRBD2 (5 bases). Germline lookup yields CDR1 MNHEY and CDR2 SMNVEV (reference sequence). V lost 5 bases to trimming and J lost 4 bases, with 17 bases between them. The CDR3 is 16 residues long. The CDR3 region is CASSQGLTSFTGELFF. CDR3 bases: TGTGCCAGCAGTCAAGGACTGACCTCGTTCACCGGGGAGCTGTTTTTT.

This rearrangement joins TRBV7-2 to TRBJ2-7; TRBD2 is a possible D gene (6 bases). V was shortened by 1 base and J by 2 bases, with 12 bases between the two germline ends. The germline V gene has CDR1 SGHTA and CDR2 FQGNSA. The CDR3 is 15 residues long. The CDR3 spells CASSLDGTAPYEQYF. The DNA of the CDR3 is TGTGCCAGCAGCTTAGATGGGACTGCGCCCTACGAGCAGTACTTC.

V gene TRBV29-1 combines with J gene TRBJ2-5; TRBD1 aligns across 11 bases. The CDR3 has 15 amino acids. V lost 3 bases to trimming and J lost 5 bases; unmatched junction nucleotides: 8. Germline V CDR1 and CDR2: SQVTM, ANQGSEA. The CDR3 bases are TGCAGCGTTGACAGTCCGGGACAGGGGGAGGAGACCCAGTACTTC. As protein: CSVDSPGQGEETQYF. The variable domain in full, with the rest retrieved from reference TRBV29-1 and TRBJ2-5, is SAVISQKPSRDICQRGTSLTIQCQVDSQVTMMFWYRQQPGQSLTLIATANQGSEATYESGFVIDKFPISRPNLTFSTLTVSNMSPEDSSIYLCSVDSPGQGEETQYFGPGTRLLVL.

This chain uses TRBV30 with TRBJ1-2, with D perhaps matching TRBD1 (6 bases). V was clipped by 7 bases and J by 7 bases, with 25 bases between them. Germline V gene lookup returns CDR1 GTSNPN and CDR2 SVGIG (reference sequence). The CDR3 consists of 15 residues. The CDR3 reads CASTDDLGGAGGYTF. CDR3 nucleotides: TGTGCCTCCACCGACGACTTAGGGGGGGCTGGTGGCTACACCTTC.

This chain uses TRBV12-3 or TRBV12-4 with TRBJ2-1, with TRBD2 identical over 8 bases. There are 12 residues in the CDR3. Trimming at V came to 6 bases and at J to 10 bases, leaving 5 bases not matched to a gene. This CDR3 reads CASSSGGLEQFF. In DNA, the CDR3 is TGTGCCAGCAGCTCGGGGGGGCTCGAGCAGTTCTTC.

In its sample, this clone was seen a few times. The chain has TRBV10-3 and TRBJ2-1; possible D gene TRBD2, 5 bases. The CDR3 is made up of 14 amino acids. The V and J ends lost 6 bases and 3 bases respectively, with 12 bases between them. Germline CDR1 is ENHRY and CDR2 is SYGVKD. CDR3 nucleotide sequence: TGTGCCATCAGGAGGGAGTTGGACTACAATGAGCAGTTCTTC. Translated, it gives CAIRRELDYNEQFF.

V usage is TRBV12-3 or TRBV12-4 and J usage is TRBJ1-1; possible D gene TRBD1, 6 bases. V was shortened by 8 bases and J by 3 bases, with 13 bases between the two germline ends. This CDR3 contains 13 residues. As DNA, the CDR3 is TGTGCCAGCGGGTTTAGGACAGACACTGAAGCTTTCTTT. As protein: CASGFRTDTEAFF.

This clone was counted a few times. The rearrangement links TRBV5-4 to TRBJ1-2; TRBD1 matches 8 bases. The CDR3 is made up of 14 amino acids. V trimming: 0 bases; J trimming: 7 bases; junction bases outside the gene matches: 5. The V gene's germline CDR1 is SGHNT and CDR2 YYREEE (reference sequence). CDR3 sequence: CASSLEQGVRGYTF. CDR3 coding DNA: TGTGCCAGCAGCTTGGAACAGGGGGTTCGTGGCTACACCTTC.

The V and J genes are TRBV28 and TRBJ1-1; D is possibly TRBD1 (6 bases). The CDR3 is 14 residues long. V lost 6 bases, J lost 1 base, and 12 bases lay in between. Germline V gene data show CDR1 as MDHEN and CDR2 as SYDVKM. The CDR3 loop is CASSNRGWNTEAFF. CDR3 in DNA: TGTGCCAGCAGCAATAGGGGGTGGAACACTGAAGCTTTCTTT.

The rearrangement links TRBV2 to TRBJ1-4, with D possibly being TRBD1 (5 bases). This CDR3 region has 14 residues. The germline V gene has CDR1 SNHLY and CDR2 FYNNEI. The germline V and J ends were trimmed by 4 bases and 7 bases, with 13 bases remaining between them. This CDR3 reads CASSVNRQFEKLFF. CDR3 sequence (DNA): TGTGCCAGCAGTGTGAACAGGCAGTTTGAAAAACTGTTTTTT.

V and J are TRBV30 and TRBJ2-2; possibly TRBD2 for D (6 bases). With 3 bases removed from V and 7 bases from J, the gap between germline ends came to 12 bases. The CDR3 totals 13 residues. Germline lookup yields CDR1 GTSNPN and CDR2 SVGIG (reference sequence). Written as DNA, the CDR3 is TGTGCCTGGAGCTACTCCGGGAGCGGGGAGCTGTTTTTT. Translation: CAWSYSGSGELFF.

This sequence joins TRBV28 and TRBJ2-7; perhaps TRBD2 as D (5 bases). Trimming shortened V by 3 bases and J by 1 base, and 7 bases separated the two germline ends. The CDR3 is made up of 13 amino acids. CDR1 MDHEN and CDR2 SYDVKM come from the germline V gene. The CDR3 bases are TGTGCCAGCAGTTTCGGACTTTCCTACGAGCAGTACTTC. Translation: CASSFGLSYEQYF.

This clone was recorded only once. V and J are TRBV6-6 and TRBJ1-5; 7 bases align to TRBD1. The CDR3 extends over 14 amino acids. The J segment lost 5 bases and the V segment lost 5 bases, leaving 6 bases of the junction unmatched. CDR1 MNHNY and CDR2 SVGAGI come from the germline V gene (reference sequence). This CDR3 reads CASSDGGGHQPQHF. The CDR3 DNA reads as TGTGCCAGCAGTGACGGAGGGGGCCATCAGCCCCAGCATTTT.

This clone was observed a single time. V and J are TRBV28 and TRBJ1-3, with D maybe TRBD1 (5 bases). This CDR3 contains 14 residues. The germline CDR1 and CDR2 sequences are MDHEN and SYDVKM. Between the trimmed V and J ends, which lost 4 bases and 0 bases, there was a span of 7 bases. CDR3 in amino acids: CASSWTISGNTIYF. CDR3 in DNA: TGTGCCAGCAGTTGGACAATCTCTGGAAACACCATATATTTT.

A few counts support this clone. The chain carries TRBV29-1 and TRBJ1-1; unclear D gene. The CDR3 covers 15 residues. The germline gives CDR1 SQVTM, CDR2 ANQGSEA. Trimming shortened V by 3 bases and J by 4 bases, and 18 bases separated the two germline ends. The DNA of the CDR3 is TGCAGCGTTGAGGAGGTCGGGCTTGGCGGCACTGAAGCTTTCTTT. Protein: CSVEEVGLGGTEAFF.

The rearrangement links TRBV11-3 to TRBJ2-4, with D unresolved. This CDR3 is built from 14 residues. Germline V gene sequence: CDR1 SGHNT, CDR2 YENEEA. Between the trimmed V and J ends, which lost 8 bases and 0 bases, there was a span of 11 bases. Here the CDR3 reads CASSETLAKNIQYF. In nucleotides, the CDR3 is TGTGCCAGCTCCGAGACACTAGCCAAAAACATTCAGTACTTC. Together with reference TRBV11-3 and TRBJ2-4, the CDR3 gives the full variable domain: EAGVVQSPRYKIIEKKQPVAFWCNPISGHNTLYWYLQNLGQGPELLIRYENEEAVDDSQLPKDRFSAERLKGVDSTLKIQPAELGDSAVYLCASSETLAKNIQYFGAGTRLSVL.

The CDR3 region has the DNA TGTGCCAGCAGTGAATTTGCGGGAGTGGCGTACCAAGAGACCCAGTACTTC. It encodes CASSEFAGVAYQETQYF. The chain joins TRBV2 to TRBJ2-5, with TRBD2 identical over 7 bases. CDR1 and CDR2 from the germline V gene are SNHLY and FYNNEI. The CDR3 is made up of 17 amino acids. With 2 bases clipped from V and 0 bases from J, the junction kept 9 bases outside the gene matches.

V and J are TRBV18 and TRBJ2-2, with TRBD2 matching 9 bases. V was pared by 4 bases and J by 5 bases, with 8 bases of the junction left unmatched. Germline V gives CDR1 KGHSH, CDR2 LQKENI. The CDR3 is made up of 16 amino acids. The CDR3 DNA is TGTGCCAGCTCACTCCAGGTAGCGGGAGTGACCGGGGAGCTGTTTTTT. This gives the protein CASSLQVAGVTGELFF.

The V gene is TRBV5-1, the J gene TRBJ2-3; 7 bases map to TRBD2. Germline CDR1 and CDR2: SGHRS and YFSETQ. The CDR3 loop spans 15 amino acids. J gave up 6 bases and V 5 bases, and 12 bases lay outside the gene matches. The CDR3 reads CASRPSVGGPDTQYF. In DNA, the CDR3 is TGCGCCAGCAGGCCCTCGGTGGGAGGGCCGGATACGCAGTATTTT.

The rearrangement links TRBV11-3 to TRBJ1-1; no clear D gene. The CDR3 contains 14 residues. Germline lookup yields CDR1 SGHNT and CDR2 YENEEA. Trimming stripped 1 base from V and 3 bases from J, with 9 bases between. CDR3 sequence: CASSLGDTYTEAFF. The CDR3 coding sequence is TGTGCCAGCAGCTTAGGCGACACCTACACTGAAGCTTTCTTT.

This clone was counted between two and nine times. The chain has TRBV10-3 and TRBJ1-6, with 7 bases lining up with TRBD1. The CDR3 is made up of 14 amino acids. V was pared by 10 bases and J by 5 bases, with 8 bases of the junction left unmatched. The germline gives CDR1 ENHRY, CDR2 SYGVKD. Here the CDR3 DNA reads TGTGCCACCTCACGCGACAGGGATAATTCACCCCTCCACTTT. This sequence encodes CATSRDRDNSPLHF.

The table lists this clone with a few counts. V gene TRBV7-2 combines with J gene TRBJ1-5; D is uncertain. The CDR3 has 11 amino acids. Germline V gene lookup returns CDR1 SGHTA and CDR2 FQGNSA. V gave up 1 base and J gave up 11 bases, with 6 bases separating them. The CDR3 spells CASSLDGSQHF. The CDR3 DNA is TGTGCCAGCAGCTTAGACGGGTCCCAGCATTTT.

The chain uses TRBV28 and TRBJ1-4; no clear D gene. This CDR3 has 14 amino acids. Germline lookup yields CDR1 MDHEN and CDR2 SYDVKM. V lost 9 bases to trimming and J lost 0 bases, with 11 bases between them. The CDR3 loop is CASQSIATNEKLFF. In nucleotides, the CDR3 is TGTGCCAGTCAATCAATTGCAACTAATGAAAAACTGTTTTTT.

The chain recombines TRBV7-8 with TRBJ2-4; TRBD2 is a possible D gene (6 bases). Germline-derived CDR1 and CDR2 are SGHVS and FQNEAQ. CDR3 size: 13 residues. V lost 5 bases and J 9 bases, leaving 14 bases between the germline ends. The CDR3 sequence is CASSQTSEGIQYF. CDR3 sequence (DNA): TGTGCCAGCAGCCAAACATCGGAGGGCATTCAGTACTTC.

The CDR3 loop is CASTSERDTQYF. CDR3 in DNA: TGTGCCAGCACCTCCGAGCGGGATACGCAGTATTTT. The chain links TRBV27 to TRBJ2-3, with D perhaps TRBD2 (5 bases). V shed 7 bases and J shed 6 bases, with 11 bases lying between them. Germline V gene data show CDR1 as MNHEY and CDR2 as SMNVEV (reference sequence). There are 12 residues in the CDR3.

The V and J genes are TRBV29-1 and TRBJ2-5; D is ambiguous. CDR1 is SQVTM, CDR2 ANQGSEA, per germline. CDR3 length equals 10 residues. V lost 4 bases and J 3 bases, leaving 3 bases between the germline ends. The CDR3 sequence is CSVGKETQYF. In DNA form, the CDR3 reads TGCAGCGTTGGTAAAGAGACCCAGTACTTC.

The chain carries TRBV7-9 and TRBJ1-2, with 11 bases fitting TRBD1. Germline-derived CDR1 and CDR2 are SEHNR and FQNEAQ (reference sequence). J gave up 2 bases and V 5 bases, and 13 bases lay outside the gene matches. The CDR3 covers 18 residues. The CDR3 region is CASSLFRRWDRGNYGYTF. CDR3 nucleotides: TGTGCCAGCAGCCTATTCCGCCGTTGGGACAGGGGGAACTATGGCTACACCTTC. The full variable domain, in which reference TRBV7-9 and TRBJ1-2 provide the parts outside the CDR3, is DTGVSQNPRHKITKRGQNVTFRCDPISEHNRLYWYRQTLGQGPEFLTYFQNEAQLEKSRLLSDRFSAERPKGSFSTLEIQRTEQGDSAMYLCASSLFRRWDRGNYGYTFGSGTRLTVV.